This T cell receptor beta chain was sequenced during a study of graft-versus-host responses after intestinal transplantation. Across the whole study: Anti-thymocyte globulin induction, then tacrolimus and steroids for two to four years, went to all recipients. Study results and caveats: Some GvH clones were seen earlier in gut or blood, suggesting intestinal origin.

The data were produced by immunoSEQ multiplex PCR, yet TCRdb's version contains in-frame clones alone and is incomplete. The sample lists more than 65,000 clones; less than 95% were seen once. To note about this clone: What it binds is not known.

This CDR3 comprises 16 residues. The junction had 8 bases not matched to a gene; V was cut back by 4 bases and J by 5 bases. The germline V gene encodes CDR1 SGHDT and CDR2 YYEEEE. This specimen consisted of unstimulated CD8+ T cells sorted from spleen or lymph node cells, obtained before intestinal transplant. The chain links TRBV5-6 to TRBJ2-5; 13 bases are a match to TRBD2. The clonotype was recovered from a human donor who received an intestinal transplant. CDR3 sequence: CASSRGTSGVGETQYF. The DNA of the CDR3 is TGTGCCAGCAGCAGGGGGACTAGCGGGGTAGGGGAGACCCAGTACTTC.